The T cell receptor beta chain described here comes from a study of blood T cell repertoires in COVID-19. Study-level background: The study drew acute and convalescent COVID-19 samples from the United States, Italy and Spain. Sources were T cells, B-cell-depleted T cells, or PBMCs; the material itself was cDNA or gDNA.

Per the authors' pipeline: Reference gene primer amplification gave estimated nucleated cell counts. Assay: immunoSEQ multiplex PCR; the TCRdb copy retains only in-frame clones and omits some. D and trimming come from the DNA, and the V and J calls and clone size come from that table. This sample has about 140,000 clones, with 85% to 90% found just once. V lost 6 bases to trimming and J lost 3 bases; unmatched junction nucleotides: 5. CDR1 is MNHEY and CDR2 is SVGAGI in the germline V gene. The CDR3 loop spans 15 amino acids. The genes are TRBV6-5 and TRBJ1-5, with 10 nucleotides matching TRBD1. Sequencing input: peripheral blood. This receptor was identified in a man in his sixties with active or convalescent COVID-19. CDR3 sequence reads: CASRLDRGVNQPQHF. DNA for the CDR3: TGTGCCAGCAGGCTGGACAGGGGGGTCAATCAGCCCCAGCATTTT.